This paragraph covers one TCR beta chain sequence. The antigen remains undetermined. The data are from a study of a mutant IDH1 vaccine in newly diagnosed glioma. Specified time point: week 47, end of study. Alongside topical imiquimod, each dose of vaccine comprised 300 ug of mutant IDH1 20-mer peptide. This CDR3 has 15 residues. The V gene end was trimmed by 6 bases and the J gene end by 4 bases; junction bases not matched to a gene: 6. Germline values: CDR1 SNHLY, CDR2 FYNNEI. TCRdb's copy holds only in-frame clones and misses some; the assay was immunoSEQ multiplex PCR. The sample carries 30,000 to 40,000 clones, around nine tenths recorded once.

The clonotype originates from a woman aged 25 to 39 with glioma. The genes are TRBV2 and TRBJ2-1, with TRBD2 matching over 10 bases. This material consisted of PBMCs, taken from a glioma patient whose treatment included an IDH1 peptide vaccine. CDR3 region: CASSLAGATYNEQFF. The CDR3 bases are TGTGCCAGCAGCCTAGCGGGGGCAACATACAATGAGCAGTTCTTC.